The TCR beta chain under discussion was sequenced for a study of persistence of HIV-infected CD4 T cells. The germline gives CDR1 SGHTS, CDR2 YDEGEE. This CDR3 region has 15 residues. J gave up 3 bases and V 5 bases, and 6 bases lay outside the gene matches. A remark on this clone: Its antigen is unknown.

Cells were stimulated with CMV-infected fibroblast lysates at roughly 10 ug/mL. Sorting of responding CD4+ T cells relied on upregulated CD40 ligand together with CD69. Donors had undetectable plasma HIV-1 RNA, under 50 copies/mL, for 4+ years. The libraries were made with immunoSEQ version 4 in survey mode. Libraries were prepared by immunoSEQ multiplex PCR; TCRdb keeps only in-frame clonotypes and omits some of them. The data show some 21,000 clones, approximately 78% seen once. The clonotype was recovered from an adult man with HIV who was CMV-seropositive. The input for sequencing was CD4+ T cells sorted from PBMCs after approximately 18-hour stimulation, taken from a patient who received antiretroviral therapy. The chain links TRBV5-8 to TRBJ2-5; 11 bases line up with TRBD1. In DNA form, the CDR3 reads TGTGCCAGCAGGTTTGGGACAGGGGGAAAAGAGACCCAGTACTTC. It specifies CASRFGTGGKETQYF.